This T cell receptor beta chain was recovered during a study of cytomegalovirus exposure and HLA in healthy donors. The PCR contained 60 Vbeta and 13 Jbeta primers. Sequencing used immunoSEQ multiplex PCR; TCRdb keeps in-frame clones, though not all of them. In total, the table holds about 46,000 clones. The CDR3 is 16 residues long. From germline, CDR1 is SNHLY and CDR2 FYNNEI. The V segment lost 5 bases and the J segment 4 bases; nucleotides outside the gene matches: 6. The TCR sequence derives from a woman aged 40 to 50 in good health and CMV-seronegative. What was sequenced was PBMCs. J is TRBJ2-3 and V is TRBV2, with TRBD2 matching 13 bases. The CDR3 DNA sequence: TGTGCCAGCAGTCCACTAGCGGGAGGGCCCGCAGATACGCAGTATTTT. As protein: CASSPLAGGPADTQYF.